This TCR beta chain is drawn from a study of CD8+CD57+ T cells in acquired aplastic anemia. Study-level background: The DNA of sorted CD4+ and CD8+ cells averaged roughly 3.2 ug.

Findings of the study overall: Patient and control CD8+ Simpson's diversity was not significantly different.

For CDR3 and TCR beta VDJ profiling, genomic DNA was the template used. TCRdb used MiXCR to reprocess the reads, holding one entry per CDR3 protein. This sample has 250,000 or so distinct CDR3 sequences, with around 43% found just once. Per the germline V gene, CDR1 is DFQATT and CDR2 is SNEGSKA (reference sequence). The CDR3 runs to 15 residues. Unmatched junction bases numbered 8, after V lost 2 bases and J lost 6 bases. All patients picked for sequencing had shown, by flow cytometry, an expansion of CD8+CD57+ cells. Everyone among the patients had severe acquired aplastic anemia. No therapy had been given to the patients at the time of blood sampling. This clonotype was observed at least ten times. What it binds is not known.

The sequenced material came from sorted CD4+, CD8+, or CD8+CD57+ T cells (not recorded which) from PBMCs. This TCR was sampled from a human donor with aplastic anemia. The V and J genes are TRBV20-1 and TRBJ2-3; 10 bases are shared with TRBD2. The CDR3 DNA is TGCAGTGCTAGAAGGGTTCTAGCGGGGGAGGATACGCAGTATTTT. Residues: CSARRVLAGEDTQYF.